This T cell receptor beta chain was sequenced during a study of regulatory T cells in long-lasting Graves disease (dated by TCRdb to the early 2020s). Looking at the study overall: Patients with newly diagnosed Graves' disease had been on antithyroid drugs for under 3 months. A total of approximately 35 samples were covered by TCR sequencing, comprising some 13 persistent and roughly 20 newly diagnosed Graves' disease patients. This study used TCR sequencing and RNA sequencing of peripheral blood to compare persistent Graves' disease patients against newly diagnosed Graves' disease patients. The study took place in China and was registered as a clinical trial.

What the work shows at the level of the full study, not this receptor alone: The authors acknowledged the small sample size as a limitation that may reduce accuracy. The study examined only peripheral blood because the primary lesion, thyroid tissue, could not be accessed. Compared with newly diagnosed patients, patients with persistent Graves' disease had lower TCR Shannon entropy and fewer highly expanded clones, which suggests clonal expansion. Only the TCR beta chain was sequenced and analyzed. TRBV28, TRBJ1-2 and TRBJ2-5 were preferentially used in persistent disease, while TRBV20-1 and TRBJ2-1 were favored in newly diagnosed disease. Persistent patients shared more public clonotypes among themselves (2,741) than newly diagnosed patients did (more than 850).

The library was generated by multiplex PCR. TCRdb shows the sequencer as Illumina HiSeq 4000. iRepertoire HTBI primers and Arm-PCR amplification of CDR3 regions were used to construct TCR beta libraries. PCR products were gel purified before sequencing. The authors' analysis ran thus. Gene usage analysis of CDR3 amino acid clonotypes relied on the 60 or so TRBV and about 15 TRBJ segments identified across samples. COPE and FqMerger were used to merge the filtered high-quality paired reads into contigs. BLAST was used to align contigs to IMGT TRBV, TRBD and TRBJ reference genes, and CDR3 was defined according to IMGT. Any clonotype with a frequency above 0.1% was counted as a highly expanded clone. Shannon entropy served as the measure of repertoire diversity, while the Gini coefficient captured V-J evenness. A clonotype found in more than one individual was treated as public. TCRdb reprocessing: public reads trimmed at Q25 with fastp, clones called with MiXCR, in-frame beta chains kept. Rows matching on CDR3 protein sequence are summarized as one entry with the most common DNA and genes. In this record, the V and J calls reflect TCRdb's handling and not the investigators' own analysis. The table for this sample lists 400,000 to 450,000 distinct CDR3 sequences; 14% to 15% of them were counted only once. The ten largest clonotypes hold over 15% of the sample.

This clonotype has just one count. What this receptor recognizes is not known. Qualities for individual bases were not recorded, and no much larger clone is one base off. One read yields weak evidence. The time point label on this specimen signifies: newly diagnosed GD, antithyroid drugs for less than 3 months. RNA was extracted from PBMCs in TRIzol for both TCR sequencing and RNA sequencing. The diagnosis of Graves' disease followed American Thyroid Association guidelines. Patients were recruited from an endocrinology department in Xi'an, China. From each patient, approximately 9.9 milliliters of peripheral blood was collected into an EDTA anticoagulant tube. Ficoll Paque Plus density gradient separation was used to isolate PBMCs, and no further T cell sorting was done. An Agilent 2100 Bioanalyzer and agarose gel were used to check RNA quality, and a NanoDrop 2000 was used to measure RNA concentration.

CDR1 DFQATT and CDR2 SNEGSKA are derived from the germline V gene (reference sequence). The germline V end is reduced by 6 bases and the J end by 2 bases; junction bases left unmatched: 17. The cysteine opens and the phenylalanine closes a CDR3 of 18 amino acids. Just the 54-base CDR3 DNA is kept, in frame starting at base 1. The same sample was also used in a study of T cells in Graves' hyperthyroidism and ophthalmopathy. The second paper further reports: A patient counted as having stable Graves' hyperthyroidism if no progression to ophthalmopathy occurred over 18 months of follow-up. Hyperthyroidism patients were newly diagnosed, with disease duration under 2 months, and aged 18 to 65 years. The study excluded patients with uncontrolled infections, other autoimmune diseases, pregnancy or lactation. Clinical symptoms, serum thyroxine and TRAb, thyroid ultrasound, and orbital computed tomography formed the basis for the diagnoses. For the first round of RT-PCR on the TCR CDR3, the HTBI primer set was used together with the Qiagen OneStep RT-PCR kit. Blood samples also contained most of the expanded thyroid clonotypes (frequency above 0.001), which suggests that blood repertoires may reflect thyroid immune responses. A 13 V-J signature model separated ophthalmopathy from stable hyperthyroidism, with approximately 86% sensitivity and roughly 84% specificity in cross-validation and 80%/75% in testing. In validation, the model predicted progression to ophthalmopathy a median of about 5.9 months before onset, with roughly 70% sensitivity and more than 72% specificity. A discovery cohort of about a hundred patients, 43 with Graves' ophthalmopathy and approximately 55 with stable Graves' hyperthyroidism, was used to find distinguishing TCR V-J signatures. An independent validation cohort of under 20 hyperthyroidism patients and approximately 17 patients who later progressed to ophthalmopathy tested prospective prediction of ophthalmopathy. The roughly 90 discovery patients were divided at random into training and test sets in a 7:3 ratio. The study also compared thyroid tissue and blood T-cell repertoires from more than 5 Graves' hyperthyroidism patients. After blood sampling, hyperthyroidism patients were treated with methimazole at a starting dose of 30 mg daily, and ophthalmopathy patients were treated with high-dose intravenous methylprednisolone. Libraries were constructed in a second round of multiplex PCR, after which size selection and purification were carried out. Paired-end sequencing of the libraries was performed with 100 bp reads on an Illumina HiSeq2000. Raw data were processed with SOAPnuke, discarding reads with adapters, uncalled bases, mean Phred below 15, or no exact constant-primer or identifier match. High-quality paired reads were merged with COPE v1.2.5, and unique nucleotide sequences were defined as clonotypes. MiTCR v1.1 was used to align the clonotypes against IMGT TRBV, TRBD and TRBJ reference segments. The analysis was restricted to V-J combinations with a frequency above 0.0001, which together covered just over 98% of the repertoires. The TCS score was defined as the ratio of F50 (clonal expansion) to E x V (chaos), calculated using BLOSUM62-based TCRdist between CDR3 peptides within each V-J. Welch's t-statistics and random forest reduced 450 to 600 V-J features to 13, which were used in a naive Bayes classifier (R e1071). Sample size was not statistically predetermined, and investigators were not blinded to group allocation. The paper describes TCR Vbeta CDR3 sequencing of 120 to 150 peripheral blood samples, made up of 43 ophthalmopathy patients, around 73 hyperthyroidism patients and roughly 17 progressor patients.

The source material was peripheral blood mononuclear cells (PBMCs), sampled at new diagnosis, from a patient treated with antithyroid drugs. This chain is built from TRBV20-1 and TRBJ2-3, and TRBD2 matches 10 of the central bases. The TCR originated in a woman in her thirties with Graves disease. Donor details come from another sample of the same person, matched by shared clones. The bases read TGCAGTGCCACTTATCAAACGGGGCTAGCGGGAGACACAGATACGCAGTATTTT. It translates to CSATYQTGLAGDTDTQYF.